Presented here are 28 T cell receptor beta chains from one specimen sequenced in a study of shared clonotypes between healthy human individuals (dated by TCRdb to 2018 to 2021). The library was obtained by the immunoSEQ multiplex PCR assay. Not all clones reach the TCRdb copy of this immuneACCESS table, which keeps in-frame sequences only. Checked studies attribute under half of the gap to unresolved V genes and leave the rest unexplained. For this sample the table gives millions of clones, of which around nine tenths were detected only once. Around 0.14% of the sample is in the top ten clones. Sequencing was carried out using naive CD4+ T cells sorted from blood. The intended sense of this specimen's cell subset or site label: CD45RA+ positively selected. The origin of the receptors is a young man in good health.

V usage is TRBV5-1 and J usage is TRBJ1-6, with D uncertain. Deletions cut 2 bases from V and 4 bases from J, with 10 bases between. The CDR3 runs to 15 residues. The germline CDR1 and CDR2 sequences are SGHRS and YFSETQ. In DNA, the CDR3 is TGCGCCAGCAGCTTTACCGGCCTTTATAATTCACCCCTCCACTTT. The encoded protein is CASSFTGLYNSPLHF.

The chain joins TRBV12-5 to TRBJ2-1, with D maybe TRBD2 (5 bases). This CDR3 comprises 14 residues. Deletions cut 1 base from V and 1 base from J, with 5 bases between. Germline CDR1 LGHNT, CDR2 FRNRAP. The CDR3 DNA reads TGTGCTAGTGGTTTGGCGGGATCCTACAATGAGCAGTTCTTC. This translates into CASGLAGSYNEQFF.

This clone was seen just once. This CDR3 reads CASGPTSGPTDTQYF. CDR3 in DNA: TGTGCCAGCGGGCCGACTAGCGGGCCCACAGATACGCAGTATTTT. The chain carries TRBV5-4 and TRBJ2-3; 10 bases fit TRBD2. The CDR3 spans 15 residues. Germline lookup yields CDR1 SGHNT and CDR2 YYREEE (reference sequence). The V segment lost 7 bases and the J segment 2 bases; nucleotides outside the gene matches: 7.

This clone was observed once. This sample also contains other DNA sequences that code for the same CDR3. The rearrangement uses TRBV5-1 and TRBJ1-1; no clear D gene. CDR1 and CDR2 from the germline V gene are SGHRS and YFSETQ. Trimming took off 4 bases at V and 1 base at J, with 8 bases between the two ends. The CDR3 spans 13 residues. DNA for the CDR3: TGCGCCAGCAGCAGGGATTCGAACACTGAAGCTTTCTTT. Translated, it gives CASSRDSNTEAFF.

This clone has just one count. The V and J genes are TRBV6-6 and TRBJ2-7, with a possible D match to TRBD1 (6 bases). Looked up from germline, CDR1 is MNHNY and CDR2 is SVGAGI (reference sequence). This CDR3 is 15 amino acids long. V was pared by 5 bases and J by 2 bases, with 16 bases between. This CDR3 reads CASSDESRTAYEQYF. In DNA, the CDR3 is TGTGCCAGCAGTGACGAATCGCGGACAGCCTACGAGCAGTACTTC.

The chain employs TRBV5-5 and TRBJ1-5; D remains unclear. Trimming shortened V by 0 bases and J by 6 bases, and 13 bases separated the two germline ends. The CDR3 extends over 15 amino acids. Germline CDR1 SGHKS, CDR2 YYEKEE (reference sequence). The CDR3 coding sequence is TGTGCCAGCAGCTTGGGGGTGGAGGGAGGTCAGCCCCAGCATTTT. The encoded protein is CASSLGVEGGQPQHF. The full variable domain, rest sourced from reference TRBV5-5 and TRBJ1-5, is DAGVTQSPTHLIKTRGQQVTLRCSPISGHKSVSWYQQVLGQGPQFIFQYYEKEERGRGNFPDRFSARQFPNYSSELNVNALLLGDSALYLCASSLGVEGGQPQHFGDGTRLSIL.

CDR3 sequence (DNA): TGCGCCAGCAGCCAAGATTTCGGGACGCCGACACCCTATGGCTACACCTTC. This sequence encodes CASSQDFGTPTPYGYTF. The chain carries TRBV4-3 and TRBJ1-2, with D tentatively TRBD1 (5 bases). Germline values: CDR1 LGHNA, CDR2 YSLEER. CDR3 size: 17 residues. Trimming removed 0 bases from V and 4 bases from J, with 18 bases in between.

The rearrangement uses TRBV5-8 and TRBJ1-4, with a possible D match to TRBD1 (6 bases). This CDR3 is 17 amino acids long. The V end was cut by 0 bases, the J end by 0 bases, with 12 bases between. The germline gives CDR1 SGHTS, CDR2 YDEGEE. CDR3 coding DNA: TGTGCCAGCAGCTTGGCGAGGGGGTTTTCAACTAATGAAAAACTGTTTTTT. It encodes CASSLARGFSTNEKLFF.

The chain employs TRBV5-5 and TRBJ1-4; the match to TRBD1 covers 7 bases. V lost 4 bases to trimming and J lost 3 bases; unmatched junction nucleotides: 6. This CDR3 is 15 amino acids long. Germline V gene sequence: CDR1 SGHKS, CDR2 YYEKEE (reference sequence). The CDR3 DNA sequence: TGTGCCAGCAGCGGCGCCGGGACAGCTAATGAAAAACTGTTTTTT. Translating it yields CASSGAGTANEKLFF.

This rearrangement joins TRBV5-8 to TRBJ2-7, with 10 positions matching TRBD2. CDR3 size: 14 residues. The ends lost 4 bases at V and 4 bases at J; junction bases unmatched: 5. From germline, CDR1 is SGHTS and CDR2 YDEGEE. CDR3 nucleotides: TGTGCCAGCAGCAGGACTAGCGGAACTTACGAGCAGTACTTC. Protein: CASSRTSGTYEQYF.

The rearrangement joins TRBV18 to TRBJ2-3, with 11 nucleotides matching TRBD2. After removal of 5 bases from V and 2 bases from J, the junction contained 3 bases not matched to a gene. This CDR3 comprises 15 residues. Germline V gene lookup returns CDR1 KGHSH and CDR2 LQKENI. The CDR3 DNA follows: TGTGCCAGCTCAGCGACTAGCGGGGTCACAGATACGCAGTATTTT. Its protein product is CASSATSGVTDTQYF.

This chain joins TRBV18 and TRBJ1-5, with a weak D call TRBD1 (5 bases). The V gene's germline CDR1 is KGHSH and CDR2 LQKENI. CDR3 length: 19 residues. V was pared by 4 bases and J by 0 bases, with 22 bases between. The DNA of the CDR3 is TGTGCCAGCTCACGGGTGGTCGGAGCAGGGACTGGTAGCAATCAGCCCCAGCATTTT. Encoded protein: CASSRVVGAGTGSNQPQHF.

In regard to this clone: In the same sample, other DNA sequences code for this CDR3. The chain links TRBV6-5 to TRBJ1-1; the D gene is possibly TRBD1 (5 bases). The CDR3 runs 13 residues. CDR1 and CDR2 from the germline V gene are MNHEY and SVGAGI. Trimming shortened V by 4 bases and J by 1 base, and 7 bases separated the two germline ends. The CDR3 loop reads CASSFGQNTEAFF. The CDR3 DNA reads as TGTGCCAGCAGTTTTGGACAGAACACTGAAGCTTTCTTT.

This clone was counted only a few times. Other DNA sequences in this specimen translate into the identical CDR3. The chain uses TRBV6-6 and TRBJ1-3; D unresolved. CDR1 and CDR2 from the germline V gene are MNHNY and SVGAGI (reference sequence). V dropped 0 bases and J dropped 3 bases, with 0 bases sitting between them. The CDR3 sequence is 12 residues long. The CDR3 coding sequence is TGTGCCAGCAGTTACTCTGGAAACACCATATATTTT. This translates into CASSYSGNTIYF.

Only one count was recorded for this clone. The chain is built from TRBV6-1 and TRBJ2-5; D might be TRBD1 or TRBD2, each matching 5 bases. The CDR3 has 14 amino acids. Germline loops: CDR1 MNHNS, CDR2 SASEGT. V lost 11 bases and J 0 bases, leaving 16 bases between the germline ends. CDR3 DNA: TGTGCCGGCCGGGGCTCCTGGTACCAAGAGACCCAGTACTTC. It specifies CAGRGSWYQETQYF.

The CDR3 region has the DNA TGTGCCAGCTCACCAGAACACGAAAACATTCAGTACTTC. Protein product: CASSPEHENIQYF. This chain joins TRBV18 and TRBJ2-4; no definite D call. The V end lost 2 bases, the J end lost 5 bases, and 7 bases lay between the germline ends. Germline V gene data show CDR1 as KGHSH and CDR2 as LQKENI. CDR3 length: 13 amino acids.

The chain has TRBV27 and TRBJ2-7, with TRBD2 matching 9 bases. The CDR3 length is 15 residues. The V gene end was trimmed by 2 bases and the J gene end by 7 bases; junction bases not matched to a gene: 9. Per germline, CDR1 MNHEY and CDR2 SMNVEV (reference sequence). DNA for the CDR3: TGTGCCAGCAGTTTAGCGGGAGGGCCGGGTTCTGAGCAGTACTTC. It codes for CASSLAGGPGSEQYF.

V gene TRBV6-5 combines with J gene TRBJ2-7; TRBD1 matches 9 bases. The CDR3 contains 15 residues. Trimming cost V 2 bases and J 5 bases; bases outside gene matches: 7. The germline V gene has CDR1 MNHEY and CDR2 SVGAGI. The CDR3 DNA sequence: TGTGCCAGCAGTTACCAACAGGGGGCTACAAACGAGCAGTACTTC. Translation: CASSYQQGATNEQYF.

The J gene is TRBJ2-1, the V gene TRBV7-9, with TRBD2 matching 12 bases. J gave up 4 bases and V 5 bases, and 6 bases lay outside the gene matches. There are 16 residues in the CDR3. Per germline, CDR1 SEHNR and CDR2 FQNEAQ (reference sequence). This CDR3 is CASSERLAGDYNEQFF. The CDR3 DNA follows: TGTGCCAGCAGCGAAAGACTAGCGGGGGATTACAATGAGCAGTTCTTC.

The V call is TRBV2, the J call TRBJ1-5, with D perhaps matching TRBD1 (5 bases). Deletions cut 6 bases from V and 1 base from J, with 19 bases between. CDR1 is SNHLY, CDR2 FYNNEI, per germline. This CDR3 is built from 17 residues. In DNA form, the CDR3 reads TGTGCCAGCAGCCCCCGCATGTCGGGGGGGAGCAATCAGCCCCAGCATTTT. The encoded protein is CASSPRMSGGSNQPQHF.

This rearrangement joins TRBV6-1 to TRBJ2-5, with TRBD2 matching over 8 bases. Germline V lookup: CDR1 MNHNS, CDR2 SASEGT. V lost 8 bases, J lost 5 bases, and 10 bases stayed unmatched. The length of the CDR3 is 14 residues. CDR3 sequence reads: CASSSGGIGETQYF. The DNA of the CDR3 is TGTGCCAGCTCCAGCGGGGGAATAGGTGAGACCCAGTACTTC.

The chain couples TRBV19 to TRBJ1-5; 9 positions match TRBD1. V shed 4 bases and J 2 bases; nucleotides not matched to a gene: 12. The CDR3 spans 18 residues. Germline lookup yields CDR1 LNHDA and CDR2 SQIVND (reference sequence). The chain's CDR3 is CASSRLDRGRSGNQPQHF. Here the CDR3 DNA reads TGTGCCAGTAGTAGGCTAGACAGGGGGAGATCGGGCAATCAGCCCCAGCATTTT.

As regards this clone: Other DNA sequences within the sample encode an identical CDR3. This sequence joins TRBV5-1 and TRBJ2-5, with unresolved D. The V gene lost 0 bases and the J gene lost 1 base, with 7 bases spanning the gap. The CDR3 totals 14 residues. Germline lookup yields CDR1 SGHRS and CDR2 YFSETQ. The CDR3 loop is CASSLVGFQETQYF. The CDR3 DNA sequence: TGCGCCAGCAGCTTGGTTGGGTTCCAAGAGACCCAGTACTTC.

V is TRBV9 and J is TRBJ2-1; TRBD1 is a possible D gene (6 bases). Germline V gene data show CDR1 as SGDLS and CDR2 as YYNGEE. Trimming shortened V by 0 bases and J by 0 bases, and 10 bases separated the two germline ends. CDR3 length: 16 amino acids. The CDR3 loop is CASSVAQGSSYNEQFF. The CDR3 DNA is TGTGCCAGCAGCGTAGCTCAGGGGAGCTCCTACAATGAGCAGTTCTTC.

With respect to this clone: Distinct nucleotide sequences in the sample also encode this CDR3. This chain connects TRBV6-5 to TRBJ2-7; possible D gene TRBD1, 5 bases. The CDR3 contains 13 residues. V was shortened by 2 bases and J by 4 bases, with 9 bases between the two germline ends. The germline gives CDR1 MNHEY, CDR2 SVGAGI. CDR3: CASSYQRTYEQYF. The CDR3 bases are TGTGCCAGCAGTTACCAGAGGACATACGAGCAGTACTTC.

The rearrangement links TRBV28 to TRBJ2-1; possibly TRBD2 for D (5 bases). The CDR3 has 15 amino acids. Germline CDR1 and CDR2: MDHEN and SYDVKM. The V and J ends lost 3 bases and 7 bases respectively, with 16 bases between them. The CDR3 protein is CASSFSGRGSNEQFF. The CDR3 coding sequence is TGTGCCAGCAGTTTTTCGGGTAGAGGGAGTAATGAGCAGTTCTTC.

V usage is TRBV19 and J usage is TRBJ1-2; 12 nucleotides agree with TRBD1. The CDR3 consists of 15 residues. V dropped 5 bases and J dropped 14; count of bases not matched to a gene: 15. Germline V lookup: CDR1 LNHDA, CDR2 SQIVND (reference sequence). CDR3 protein: CASSPRGTGGAEITF. CDR3 nucleotides: TGTGCCAGTAGTCCGCGGGGGACAGGGGGCGCTGAGATAACCTTC.

V is TRBV5-1 and J is TRBJ2-5; D may be TRBD1 (6 bases). The CDR3 spans 14 residues. Germline-derived CDR1 and CDR2 are SGHRS and YFSETQ. V was clipped by 4 bases and J by 6 bases, with 16 bases between them. CDR3 DNA sequence: TGCGCCAGCAGCCCCCGACAGGATAAACAGACCCAGTACTTC. The encoded protein is CASSPRQDKQTQYF. The complete variable domain, with remaining parts taken from reference TRBV5-1 and TRBJ2-5, reads KAGVTQTPRYLIKTRGQQVTLSCSPISGHRSVSWYQQTPGQGLQFLFEYFSETQRNKGNFPGRFSGRQFSNSRSEMNVSTLELGDSALYLCASSPRQDKQTQYFGPGTRLLVL.